These 17 T cell receptor beta chains originate from one sample sequenced in a study of blood T cell repertoires in COVID-19. Generated by immunoSEQ multiplex PCR, the TCRdb table keeps only in-frame clones and is missing some. This table has approximately 200,000 clones, approximately 84% appearing once. Sequencing input: PBMCs or T cells enriched from blood (not recorded which). The receptors were gathered from a man aged 60 to 69 who had recovered from COVID-19.

The V gene is TRBV5-1, the J gene TRBJ1-4, with 7 bases matching TRBD1. J was trimmed by 5 bases and V by 3 bases; bases with no gene match: 7. Germline values: CDR1 SGHRS, CDR2 YFSETQ. The CDR3 sequence is 15 residues long. The CDR3 protein is CASSSAGTANEKLFF. DNA for the CDR3: TGCGCCAGCAGCTCCGCCGGGACAGCGAATGAAAAACTGTTTTTT.

This chain links TRBV4-2 with TRBJ1-1; D perhaps matches TRBD1 (6 bases). V dropped 3 bases and J dropped 4 bases, with 15 bases sitting between them. The CDR3 is 15 amino acids. Germline lookup yields CDR1 LGHNA and CDR2 YNFKEQ. CDR3 loop: CASSQNRERGTEAFF. CDR3 in DNA: TGTGCCAGCAGCCAGAACAGGGAGAGAGGCACTGAAGCTTTCTTT.

The chain carries TRBV27 and TRBJ1-4; D gene uncertain. V was clipped by 1 base and J by 8 bases, with 14 bases between them. The CDR3 extends over 15 amino acids. Germline CDR1 is MNHEY and CDR2 is SMNVEV (reference sequence). CDR3 DNA sequence: TGTGCCAGCAGTTTATTTCGGCTTGGCGGGGAAAAACTGTTTTTT. Amino acids: CASSLFRLGGEKLFF.

V usage is TRBV5-6 and J usage is TRBJ1-1; D might be TRBD1 (5 bases). The germline CDR1 and CDR2 sequences are SGHDT and YYEEEE. V was pared by 4 bases and J by 11 bases, with 15 bases between. The CDR3 contains 12 residues. In nucleotides, the CDR3 is TGTGCCAGCAGCCTCACCGGGAGGGACGCTTTCTTT. Its protein product is CASSLTGRDAFF. The complete variable domain, with remaining parts taken from reference TRBV5-6 and TRBJ1-1, reads DAGVTQSPTHLIKTRGQQVTLRCSPKSGHDTVSWYQQALGQGPQFIFQYYEEEERQRGNFPDRFSGHQFPNYSSELNVNALLLGDSALYLCASSLTGRDAFFGQGTRLTVV.

The chain is built from TRBV6-4 and TRBJ2-3; 7 bases match TRBD2. The CDR3 is made up of 15 amino acids. J gave up 3 bases and V 3 bases, and 6 bases lay outside the gene matches. CDR1 is MRHNA, CDR2 SNTAGT, per germline. In DNA form, the CDR3 reads TGTGCCAGCAGTGAGGCTGCGGGGGATACAGATACGCAGTATTTT. Its protein product is CASSEAAGDTDTQYF.

The V call is TRBV19, the J call TRBJ2-1; TRBD2 matches 8 bases. The V gene's germline CDR1 is LNHDA and CDR2 SQIVND (reference sequence). With 4 bases clipped from V and 0 bases from J, the junction kept 8 bases outside the gene matches. The CDR3 extends over 17 amino acids. In nucleotides, the CDR3 is TGTGCCAGTAGTAAGGTGGGCGGGGGGAGCTCCTACAATGAGCAGTTCTTC. It yields the protein CASSKVGGGSSYNEQFF.

The V and J genes are TRBV3-1 (or the pseudogene TRBV3-2) and TRBJ2-7; 11 bases align to TRBD2. V lost 3 bases, J lost 0 bases, and 13 bases stayed unmatched. From germline, CDR1 is LGHDT and CDR2 YNNKEL (reference sequence). The CDR3 loop spans 19 amino acids. The CDR3 DNA sequence: TGTGCCAGCAGCCACCTCCACGGACTAGCGGGTCCAAGCTCCTACGAGCAGTACTTC. Protein product: CASSHLHGLAGPSSYEQYF.

The chain couples TRBV3-1 (or the pseudogene TRBV3-2) to TRBJ1-4; D ambiguous. Looked up from germline, CDR1 is LGHDT and CDR2 is YNNKEL (reference sequence). The CDR3 sequence is 14 residues long. V lost 4 bases and J lost 4, with 10 bases in between. CDR3 amino acids: CASSLNFGNEKLFF. CDR3 sequence (DNA): TGTGCCAGCAGCCTGAATTTCGGTAATGAAAAACTGTTTTTT.

This clone showed up just once. The V and J genes are TRBV5-1 and TRBJ1-1, with 10 bases aligning to TRBD1. CDR3 size: 15 residues. Germline CDR1 reads SGHRS; CDR2 reads YFSETQ. Trimming removed 6 bases from V and 4 bases from J; junction bases left unmatched: 9. CDR3 amino acids: CASTPGTGVGTEAFF. CDR3 sequence (DNA): TGCGCCAGCACCCCCGGGACAGGGGTGGGCACTGAAGCTTTCTTT.

The chain recombines TRBV5-1 with TRBJ1-1; D is possibly TRBD1 (6 bases). CDR1 is SGHRS, CDR2 YFSETQ, per germline. The CDR3 totals 15 residues. V was trimmed by 0 bases and J by 3 bases, leaving 12 bases between them. CDR3 sequence reads: CASSLAGGRDTEAFF. DNA of the CDR3: TGCGCCAGCAGCTTGGCCGGGGGGCGAGACACTGAAGCTTTCTTT.

J is TRBJ2-2 and V is TRBV5-1, with a tentative D call TRBD1 (6 bases). V was pared by 0 bases and J by 6 bases, with 15 bases between. Germline V lookup: CDR1 SGHRS, CDR2 YFSETQ. This CDR3 contains 16 residues. DNA of the CDR3: TGCGCCAGCAGCTTGGTATCAGGGGAATCTTCCGGGGAGCTGTTTTTT. It is translated as CASSLVSGESSGELFF. Variable domain in full (rest from reference TRBV5-1 and TRBJ2-2): KAGVTQTPRYLIKTRGQQVTLSCSPISGHRSVSWYQQTPGQGLQFLFEYFSETQRNKGNFPGRFSGRQFSNSRSEMNVSTLELGDSALYLCASSLVSGESSGELFFGEGSRLTVL.

This chain links TRBV6-6 with TRBJ1-2; D unresolved. Between the trimmed V and J ends, which lost 8 bases and 8 bases, there was a span of 21 bases. Looked up from germline, CDR1 is MNHNY and CDR2 is SVGAGI (reference sequence). The CDR3 extends over 14 amino acids. Written as DNA, the CDR3 is TGTGCCAGCGTCCCCGGACTCACTACGTCGGGCTACACCTTC. Protein sequence: CASVPGLTTSGYTF.

The chain is built from TRBV19 and TRBJ2-7; possible D gene TRBD2, 6 bases. The CDR3 consists of 14 residues. In germline, CDR1 is LNHDA, CDR2 SQIVND (reference sequence). V lost 10 bases and J 0 bases, leaving 16 bases between the germline ends. The CDR3 coding sequence is TGTGCCACCGCCCCTAGCGCGGGCTCCTACGAGCAGTACTTC. This translates into CATAPSAGSYEQYF.

The J gene is TRBJ2-1, the V gene TRBV7-3; maybe TRBD2 (5 bases). V was shortened by 2 bases and J by 1 base, with 6 bases between the two germline ends. The CDR3 is 14 residues long. CDR1 and CDR2 (germline): SGHTA, FQGTGA. In DNA form, the CDR3 reads TGTGCCAGCAGCTTAGGCGGGTCCTACAATGAGCAGTTCTTC. Residues: CASSLGGSYNEQFF. Full variable domain (remainder filled in from reference TRBV7-3 and TRBJ2-1): GAGVSQTPSNKVTEKGKYVELRCDPISGHTALYWYRQSLGQGPEFLIYFQGTGAADDSGLPNDRFFAVRPEGSVSTLKIQRTERGDSAVYLCASSLGGSYNEQFFGPGTRLTVL.

The gene calls are TRBV6-5 and TRBJ1-4; D gene ambiguous. There are 15 residues in the CDR3. Trimming stripped 4 bases from V and 0 bases from J, with 9 bases between. Germline assignment: CDR1 MNHEY and CDR2 SVGAGI. The CDR3 is CASSLMWPTNEKLFF. The CDR3 DNA sequence: TGTGCCAGCAGTTTAATGTGGCCAACTAATGAAAAACTGTTTTTT.

The rearrangement joins TRBV2 to TRBJ1-1, with 8 bases matching TRBD1. CDR3 size: 16 residues. Trimming removed 0 bases from V and 1 base from J; junction bases left unmatched: 4. Germline V gene lookup returns CDR1 SNHLY and CDR2 FYNNEI. The CDR3 is CASSEAQDRENTEAFF. For the CDR3, the DNA is TGTGCCAGCAGTGAAGCGCAGGACAGGGAGAACACTGAAGCTTTCTTT.

The sample holds one count of this clone. This sequence joins TRBV12-3 or TRBV12-4 and TRBJ1-1; D call uncertain. CDR3 size: 11 residues. The V end lost 6 bases, the J end lost 7 bases, and 9 bases lay between the germline ends. In DNA, the CDR3 is TGTGCCAGCAGGGGAGAGGGTGAAGCTTTCTTT. Residues: CASRGEGEAFF.